The 27 T cell receptor beta chains below all came from one sample that was sequenced in a study of shared clonotypes between healthy human individuals. The repertoire was sequenced with immunoSEQ multiplex PCR; TCRdb's copy has only in-frame clones and lacks some. The sample holds over a million clones, approximately 80% seen once. The sequenced sample was memory CD4+ T cells from PBMCs. The subset: CD45RA-negative fraction. The origin of the receptors is a man aged 18 to 35 in good health. Some clones in this sample may be carry-over from other donors' samples.

Notes on this clone: Additional DNA sequences in this sample encode the identical CDR3. This chain connects TRBV7-8 to TRBJ1-2; D remains ambiguous. CDR1 SGHVS and CDR2 FQNEAQ come from the germline V gene. The CDR3 sequence is 14 residues long. V lost 1 base and J 2 bases, leaving 8 bases between the germline ends. The CDR3 bases are TGTGCCAGCAGCTTAGTCCCGGGGAACTATGGCTACACCTTC. This codes for CASSLVPGNYGYTF.

This clone was counted a few times. The rearrangement joins TRBV30 to TRBJ2-7, with 8 bases fitting TRBD2. The germline gives CDR1 GTSNPN, CDR2 SVGIG (reference sequence). Trimming at V came to 5 bases and at J to 6 bases, leaving 12 bases not matched to a gene. The CDR3 covers 14 residues. CDR3 in DNA: TGTGCCTGGGGAAGCGGGAGAGGGGGACGCGAGCAGTACTTC. This translates into CAWGSGRGGREQYF.

The V and J genes are TRBV5-1 and TRBJ2-7; either TRBD1 or TRBD2 may fit D (5 bases each). There are 14 residues in the CDR3. Trimming shortened V by 0 bases and J by 6 bases, and 13 bases separated the two germline ends. Germline assignment: CDR1 SGHRS and CDR2 YFSETQ. The CDR3 bases are TGCGCCAGCAGCTTGGATAATGGGGGTCGCGAGCAGTACTTC. Translation: CASSLDNGGREQYF.

This clone came up once. Other DNA sequences from this sample encode an identical CDR3 as well. This chain uses TRBV7-2 with TRBJ1-2; TRBD1 aligns across 10 bases. Germline V gene data show CDR1 as SGHTA and CDR2 as FQGNSA. CDR3 length: 14 amino acids. Unmatched junction bases numbered 1, after V lost 1 base and J lost 5 bases. CDR3 DNA sequence: TGTGCCAGCAGCTTAGGACAGGGGGCTTATGGCTACACCTTC. Protein sequence: CASSLGQGAYGYTF.

This clone came up a few times. This chain connects TRBV29-1 to TRBJ1-1, with 11 bases fitting TRBD1. CDR3 size: 13 residues. V shed 4 bases, J shed 7 bases, and the junction held 5 bases outside the gene matches. Germline loops: CDR1 SQVTM, CDR2 ANQGSEA. The chain's CDR3 is CSVAPGQGVEAFF. In nucleotides, the CDR3 is TGCAGCGTTGCTCCGGGACAGGGGGTTGAAGCTTTCTTT. Variable domain in full (rest from reference TRBV29-1 and TRBJ1-1): SAVISQKPSRDICQRGTSLTIQCQVDSQVTMMFWYRQQPGQSLTLIATANQGSEATYESGFVIDKFPISRPNLTFSTLTVSNMSPEDSSIYLCSVAPGQGVEAFFGQGTRLTVV.

This rearrangement joins TRBV21-1 to TRBJ1-5; TRBD1 is the table's D call, not checked against the DNA. TRBV21-1 is a listed pseudogene. The CDR3 has 16 amino acids. CDR3 bases: TGTGCCAACAGACCCAGGGGAGAGTATAGCAATCAGCCCCAGCATTTT. Translating it yields CANRPRGEYSNQPQHF.

This chain uses TRBV28 with TRBJ2-7, with 7 nucleotides matching TRBD1. The V gene's germline CDR1 is MDHEN and CDR2 SYDVKM. V was clipped by 8 bases and J by 3 bases; unmatched bases: 4. The length of the CDR3 is 12 residues. The CDR3 reads CASHRGRYEQYF. Written as DNA, the CDR3 is TGTGCCAGCCACAGGGGCCGCTACGAGCAGTACTTC.

This clone came up once. Sequence at one end of the junction differs from germline and may be a read error. This sequence joins TRBV18 and TRBJ2-5; 13 positions agree with TRBD2. CDR3 length equals 15 residues. Germline lookup yields CDR1 KGHSH and CDR2 LQKENI. The CDR3 region has the DNA TGTGCCAGCTCCCCACGGACTAGCGGGAGAGAGACCCAGTACTTC. Encoded protein: CASSPRTSGRETQYF. Based on the CDR3 plus reference TRBV18 and TRBJ2-5, the full variable domain is NAGVMQNPRHLVRRRGQEARLRCSPMKGHSHVYWYRQLPEEGLKFMVYLQKENIIDESGMPKERFSAEFPKEGPSILRIQQVVRGDSAAYFCASSPRTSGRETQYFGPGTRLLVL.

This chain uses TRBV4-1 with TRBJ2-7; 10 positions match TRBD2. Germline V CDR1 and CDR2: MGHRA, YSYEKL. This CDR3 region has 15 residues. With V trimmed by 4 bases and J by 0 bases, 3 bases remained unmatched. The CDR3 here is CASSRGTSDSYEQYF. CDR3 in DNA: TGCGCCAGCAGCCGCGGGACTAGCGACTCCTACGAGCAGTACTTC.

The chain recombines TRBV5-6 with TRBJ1-2; TRBD1 is a possible D gene (6 bases). The germline gives CDR1 SGHDT, CDR2 YYEEEE. Between the trimmed V and J ends, which lost 4 bases and 8 bases, there was a span of 15 bases. The CDR3 is 13 residues long. The CDR3 protein is CASSLQGSWGYTF. As DNA, the CDR3 is TGTGCCAGCAGCCTACAGGGCTCGTGGGGCTACACCTTC. Full variable domain (remainder filled in from reference TRBV5-6 and TRBJ1-2): DAGVTQSPTHLIKTRGQQVTLRCSPKSGHDTVSWYQQALGQGPQFIFQYYEEEERQRGNFPDRFSGHQFPNYSSELNVNALLLGDSALYLCASSLQGSWGYTFGSGTRLTVV.

The rearrangement uses TRBV9 and TRBJ2-2; 12 nucleotides agree with TRBD1. The junction had 16 bases not matched to a gene; V was cut back by 6 bases and J by 4 bases. The V gene's germline CDR1 is SGDLS and CDR2 YYNGEE. The CDR3 contains 19 residues. CDR3 residues: CASTPGTGGQGATTGELFF. The CDR3 nucleotides are TGTGCCAGCACCCCGGGGACAGGGGGCCAAGGCGCCACCACCGGGGAGCTGTTTTTT. The full variable domain, completed using reference TRBV9 and TRBJ2-2, is DSGVTQTPKHLITATGQRVTLRCSPRSGDLSVYWYQQSLDQGLQFLIQYYNGEERAKGNILERFSAQQFPDLHSELNLSSLELGDSALYFCASTPGTGGQGATTGELFFGEGSRLTVL.

In this sample, this clone turned up once. V usage is TRBV27 and J usage is TRBJ1-1; D may be TRBD1 (6 bases). V was cut by 3 bases and J by 5 bases, with 10 bases left in between. Germline lookup yields CDR1 MNHEY and CDR2 SMNVEV (reference sequence). This CDR3 comprises 13 residues. The CDR3 loop reads CASSFRRGTEAFF. The CDR3 coding sequence is TGTGCCAGCAGTTTTAGAAGGGGGACTGAAGCTTTCTTT.

This clone was picked up a small number of times. The rearrangement joins TRBV10-2 to TRBJ1-5, with TRBD1 matching 8 bases. From germline, CDR1 is WSHSY and CDR2 SAAADI. Trimming cost V 3 bases and J 4 bases; bases outside gene matches: 2. The CDR3 sequence is 14 residues long. CDR3 bases: TGCGCCAGCAGTGACCGGACAGGGAATCAGCCCCAGCATTTT. The encoded protein is CASSDRTGNQPQHF.

Notes on this clone: Other nucleotide sequences from this sample produce the same CDR3. The DNA for the CDR3 is TGTGCCAGCAGCTTCTCATACAATGAGCAGTTCTTC. Its translation is CASSFSYNEQFF. The chain couples TRBV7-9 to TRBJ2-1, with D unclear. V lost 3 bases and J lost 4, with 4 bases in between. The CDR3 has 12 residues. Per the germline V gene, CDR1 is SEHNR and CDR2 is FQNEAQ (reference sequence).

The rearrangement links TRBV7-2 to TRBJ1-4; D gene ambiguous. Germline V lookup: CDR1 SGHTA, CDR2 FQGNSA. Trimming left V 5 bases short and J 8 bases short, with 15 bases between. The CDR3 covers 14 residues. The DNA for the CDR3 is TGTGCCAGCAGCCAACCTCCGGAGAAGGAAAAACTGTTTTTT. Translated: CASSQPPEKEKLFF. Full variable domain (missing parts from reference TRBV7-2 and TRBJ1-4): GAGVSQSPSNKVTEKGKDVELRCDPISGHTALYWYRQSLGQGLEFLIYFQGNSAPDKSGLPSDRFSAERTGGSVSTLTIQRTQQEDSAVYLCASSQPPEKEKLFFGSGTQLSVL.

The gene calls are TRBV7-3 and TRBJ2-2; D gene unclear. V dropped 8 bases and J dropped 0 bases, with 7 bases sitting between them. The CDR3 has 13 amino acids. In germline, CDR1 is SGHTA, CDR2 FQGTGA. The DNA of the CDR3 is TGTGCCAGCGGGAAGACGAACACCGGGGAGCTGTTTTTT. Its translation is CASGKTNTGELFF.

The chain combines TRBV28 with TRBJ1-4, with unresolved D. Germline V CDR1 and CDR2: MDHEN, SYDVKM. The CDR3 spans 15 residues. Trimming pared 6 bases from V and 0 bases from J, leaving 11 bases between. The CDR3 DNA follows: TGTGCCAGCAGGTCCTCGATGGCAACTAATGAAAAACTGTTTTTT. The encoded protein is CASRSSMATNEKLFF.

This chain uses TRBV11-2 with TRBJ2-2; no reliable D call. The CDR3 loop spans 15 amino acids. Germline values: CDR1 SGHAT, CDR2 FQNNGV. V was trimmed by 4 bases and J by 4 bases, leaving 13 bases between them. CDR3 protein: CASSSLRSATGELFF. DNA of the CDR3: TGTGCCAGCAGCTCCCTGCGGTCGGCCACCGGGGAGCTGTTTTTT.

This clone was counted a few times. The V call is TRBV2, the J call TRBJ1-2; no clear D gene. Trimming removed 5 bases at V and 8 bases at J, with 9 bases between. The CDR3 contains 11 residues. CDR1 SNHLY and CDR2 FYNNEI come from the germline V gene. The DNA for the CDR3 is TGTGCCAGCAGTTATGAGGTGGGCTACACCTTC. The encoded protein is CASSYEVGYTF. Full variable domain (remainder filled in from reference TRBV2 and TRBJ1-2): EPEVTQTPSHQVTQMGQEVILRCVPISNHLYFYWYRQILGQKVEFLVSFYNNEISEKSEIFDDQFSVERPDGSNFTLKIRSTKLEDSAMYFCASSYEVGYTFGSGTRLTVV.

With respect to this clone: Different DNA sequences within this sample yield the same CDR3. This chain uses TRBV5-1 with TRBJ2-7, with D possibly matching TRBD1 (6 bases). Germline loops: CDR1 SGHRS, CDR2 YFSETQ. This CDR3 spans 13 amino acids. Trimming removed 4 bases at V and 3 bases at J, with 11 bases between. CDR3 nucleotide sequence: TGCGCCAGCAGCCCGACAGGAAACTACGAGCAGTACTTC. As protein: CASSPTGNYEQYF.

The chain is built from TRBV30 and TRBJ2-7; maybe TRBD2 (5 bases). Germline CDR1 is GTSNPN and CDR2 is SVGIG (reference sequence). The CDR3 contains 13 residues. Trimming cost V 1 base and J 7 bases, with 14 bases left between them. The DNA for the CDR3 is TGTGCCTGGAGTGGCGGGCCCGTGGGGGAGCAGTACTTC. This codes for CAWSGGPVGEQYF. The complete variable domain, with remaining parts taken from reference TRBV30 and TRBJ2-7, reads SQTIHQWPATLVQPVGSPLSLECTVEGTSNPNLYWYRQAAGRGLQLLFYSVGIGQISSEVPQNLSASRPQDRQFILSSKKLLLSDSGFYLCAWSGGPVGEQYFGPGTRLTVT.

The V gene is TRBV11-2, the J gene TRBJ2-7; TRBD1 matches at 7 bases. Trimming removed 5 bases from V and 2 bases from J; junction bases left unmatched: 6. Germline V gene data show CDR1 as SGHAT and CDR2 as FQNNGV. This CDR3 has 14 amino acids. The CDR3 sequence: CASSGFGTAYEQYF. The DNA of the CDR3 is TGTGCCAGCAGCGGGTTCGGGACAGCCTACGAGCAGTACTTC.

To note about this clone: Other nucleotide sequences in the sample specify the same CDR3. In nucleotides, the CDR3 is TGTGCCAGCAGGTTACAGGGCTATGGCTACACCTTC. It translates to CASRLQGYGYTF. The J gene is TRBJ1-2, the V gene TRBV28; D perhaps matches TRBD1 (6 bases). Germline V gives CDR1 MDHEN, CDR2 SYDVKM. V dropped 6 bases and J dropped 4 bases, with 9 bases sitting between them. The CDR3 is made up of 12 amino acids.

The sample holds one count of this clone. The chain couples TRBV28 to TRBJ1-1, with D unclear. The V end was cut by 1 base, the J end by 0 bases, with 9 bases between. Germline-derived CDR1 and CDR2 are MDHEN and SYDVKM. This CDR3 spans 15 amino acids. The CDR3 nucleotides are TGTGCCAGCAGTTTATACCCAGCCATGAACACTGAAGCTTTCTTT. Residues: CASSLYPAMNTEAFF.

V is TRBV2 and J is TRBJ1-5, with TRBD1 identical over 11 bases. The germline V gene encodes CDR1 SNHLY and CDR2 FYNNEI. V shed 6 bases and J 4 bases; nucleotides not matched to a gene: 5. The CDR3 has 15 residues. CDR3 bases: TGTGCCAGCAGGGACAGGGGGCTTAGTAATCAGCCCCAGCATTTT. It encodes CASRDRGLSNQPQHF. Drawing the rest from reference TRBV2 and TRBJ1-5, the complete variable domain is EPEVTQTPSHQVTQMGQEVILRCVPISNHLYFYWYRQILGQKVEFLVSFYNNEISEKSEIFDDQFSVERPDGSNFTLKIRSTKLEDSAMYFCASRDRGLSNQPQHFGDGTRLSIL.

In its sample, this clone was seen a few times. J is TRBJ1-2 and V is TRBV10-3; no clear D gene. The ends were cut back, 11 bases at V and 10 bases at J, with 14 bases in the middle. The CDR3 has 10 residues. Germline V gene sequence: CDR1 ENHRY, CDR2 SYGVKD. The CDR3 sequence is CAAGYGDYTF. The CDR3 DNA reads as TGTGCCGCCGGGTATGGAGACTACACCTTC.

This rearrangement joins TRBV7-2 to TRBJ2-1, with unresolved D. The germline V and J ends were trimmed by 4 bases and 10 bases, with 14 bases remaining between them. Germline V gene sequence: CDR1 SGHTA, CDR2 FQGNSA. The CDR3 consists of 13 residues. The chain's CDR3 is CASSYRSGREQFF. CDR3 coding DNA: TGTGCCAGCAGCTATAGAAGTGGCAGAGAGCAGTTCTTC. The full variable domain, completed using reference TRBV7-2 and TRBJ2-1, is GAGVSQSPSNKVTEKGKDVELRCDPISGHTALYWYRQSLGQGLEFLIYFQGNSAPDKSGLPSDRFSAERTGGSVSTLTIQRTQQEDSAVYLCASSYRSGREQFFGPGTRLTVL.